Listed below are T cell receptor beta chains from one sample, sequenced in a study of regulatory T cells in long-lasting Graves disease. In TCRdb, the multiplex PCR reads were re-called with MiXCR into one record per CDR3 protein. The sample consists of 450,000 or so distinct CDR3 sequences, less than 25% of them appearing once. Sequenced here: peripheral blood mononuclear cells (PBMCs), sampled when the disease was refractory, from a patient treated with antithyroid drugs. These receptors originate from a female donor with Graves disease. Both conserved end residues are part of each CDR3. Fields, in order: V gene, D gene, J gene, clone size, CDR3 DNA, CDR3 protein. D genes are given only for firm matches. The size of a clone is reported for some rows only, either as once, few or many, or as a class for expanded clones.

TRBV6-1	TRBD1	TRBJ1-2	few	TGTGCCAGCAGGGGATGGGACAGGGGAAACTATGGCTACACCTTC	CASRGWDRGNYGYTF
TRBV20-1	TRBD1	TRBJ2-7	-	TGCAGTGCCCAAGGACAGGGAGGCTACGAGCAGTACTTC	CSAQGQGGYEQYF
TRBV12-5	-	TRBJ2-3	-	TGTGCTAGTGGGATGTCTGAGGGGGCAGATACGCAGTATTTT	CASGMSEGADTQYF
TRBV7-9	TRBD1	TRBJ2-5	many	TGTGCCAGCAGCGTAACACAGGGGGCGATAAGAGAGACCCAGTACTTC	CASSVTQGAIRETQYF
TRBV2	TRBD2	TRBJ2-7	many	TGTGCCAGCAGAGGGCTCACTAGCGGGAGGTACGAGCAGTACTTC	CASRGLTSGRYEQYF
TRBV28	TRBD2	TRBJ2-7	many	TGTGCCAGCAGGGGTAGCGGGATCCCCTACGAGCAGTACTTC	CASRGSGIPYEQYF
TRBV12-3/TRBV12-4	-	TRBJ2-5	few	TGTGCCAGCAGTAGACCTGAGGGGAGGACCCAGTACTTC	CASSRPEGRTQYF
TRBV19	TRBD1	TRBJ1-1	-	TGTGCCAGTAGTCATCCTGCGGCGGGACAGGAGAACACTGAAGCTTTCTTT	CASSHPAAGQENTEAFF
TRBV6-1	TRBD2	TRBJ2-7	many	TGTGCCAGCAGTGAATCTAGCGGGAGAGCAAGCGAGCAGTACTTC	CASSESSGRASEQYF
TRBV9	TRBD2	TRBJ2-7	few	TGTGCCAGCAGCGTAGAGGCCGGACTAGCGGGAGACGAGCAGTACTTC	CASSVEAGLAGDEQYF
TRBV10-3	TRBD2	TRBJ2-7	many	TGTGCCATCGGTGAGGGGCGGGAGGTGAACGAGCAGTACTTC	CAIGEGREVNEQYF
TRBV9	-	TRBJ2-5	-	TGTGCCAGCAGCGTAGGGGGATCCGCTTTCATGGAGACCCAGTACTTC	CASSVGGSAFMETQYF
TRBV4-3	TRBD1	TRBJ2-7	-	TGCGCCAGCAGCCAAGGTGGACAGGGGACCTACGAGCAGTACTTC	CASSQGGQGTYEQYF
TRBV6-5	-	TRBJ1-3	-	TGTGCCAGCAGTTATCGACCGGGAGAAGGACCATTCTTCTCTGGAAACACCATATATTTT	CASSYRPGEGPFFSGNTIYF
TRBV6-1	-	TRBJ1-5	many	TGTGCCAGCAGTCCATTGGAGGCAGGGTTTTACAGCAATCAGCCCCAGCATTTT	CASSPLEAGFYSNQPQHF
TRBV4-1	-	TRBJ2-2	few	TGCGCCAGCAGCCAAGAGTTAAGGGCGGGCGGGGAGCTGTTTTTT	CASSQELRAGGELFF
TRBV4-1	TRBD2	TRBJ2-5	-	TGCGCCAGCAGCCAAGAGGCGACTAGCGGTATTCAAGAGACCCAGTACTTC	CASSQEATSGIQETQYF
TRBV28	-	TRBJ1-5	many	TGTGCCAGCAGTTACCCCAGCAATCAGCCCCAGCATTTT	CASSYPSNQPQHF
TRBV28	TRBD1	TRBJ2-7	many	TGTGCCAGCAGTTTGTGGACAGGGACGTCCTACGAGCAGTACTTC	CASSLWTGTSYEQYF
TRBV6-2/TRBV6-3	-	TRBJ1-1	many	TGTGCCAGCAGTTACTCTCGAATACAGGGAAGGAACACTGAAGCTTTCTTT	CASSYSRIQGRNTEAFF
TRBV2	TRBD1	TRBJ1-1	many	TGTGCCAGCAGTGGGGACAGAGAGGTAGGAACGGACACTGAAGCTTTCTTT	CASSGDREVGTDTEAFF
TRBV20-1	TRBD2	TRBJ2-1	-	TGCAGCCTAGGCGGGAGCTCCTACAATGAGCAGTTCTTC	CSLGGSSYNEQFF
TRBV7-9	-	TRBJ1-1	-	TGTGCCAGCAGCTCTACAGGAACTGAAGCTTTCTTT	CASSSTGTEAFF
TRBV7-2	-	TRBJ1-2	few	TGTGCCAGCAGTGACTTCAGGGAATTACGGGGCTACACCTTC	CASSDFRELRGYTF
TRBV29-1	-	TRBJ2-7	-	TGCAGCGTTGATCAACAGGGAGGTTTCGAGCAGTACTTC	CSVDQQGGFEQYF
TRBV7-8	-	TRBJ2-2	-	TGTGCCAGCAGCTCACCCGGCGGTCCGAACACCGGGGAGCTGTTTTTT	CASSSPGGPNTGELFF
TRBV18	-	TRBJ1-4	many	TGTGCCAGCTCAAGTGGGCGAACTTATGAAAAACTGTTTTTT	CASSSGRTYEKLFF
TRBV29-1	TRBD1	TRBJ2-7	many	TGCAGCGTGGAGGACAGGGCCTTCTCCTACGAGCAGTACTTC	CSVEDRAFSYEQYF
TRBV6-1	TRBD1	TRBJ2-7	many	TGTGCCAGCACCCGGACAGGGGGCAAGTACGAGCAGTACTTC	CASTRTGGKYEQYF
TRBV30	-	TRBJ1-5	many	TGTGCCTGGAGTCGAGGAGGCCGGGATCAGCCCCAGCATTTT	CAWSRGGRDQPQHF
TRBV7-2	TRBD1	TRBJ2-7	many	TGTGCCAGCAGCCTGGACAGGTCTTCCTACTACGAGCAGTACTTC	CASSLDRSSYYEQYF
TRBV6-5	-	TRBJ1-3	many	TGTGCCAGCAGTTACTCTCTTCCAGTCAACTCTGGAAACACCATATATTTT	CASSYSLPVNSGNTIYF
TRBV11-1	-	TRBJ1-2	many	TGTGCCAGCAGCGGACGTGATAGGCTCTATGGCTACACCTTC	CASSGRDRLYGYTF
TRBV9	-	TRBJ2-7	many	TGTGCCAGCAGCGCACACGGGGACTCCTACGAGCAGTACTTC	CASSAHGDSYEQYF
TRBV2	TRBD1	TRBJ1-2	many	TGTGCCAGCAGTGACAGGGGGAGGTTCTATGGCTACACCTTC	CASSDRGRFYGYTF
TRBV20-1	-	TRBJ2-7	-	TGCAGTGCTAGAGATCCTAGACTTACCTACGAGCAGTACTTC	CSARDPRLTYEQYF
TRBV5-1	-	TRBJ2-7	-	TGCGCCAGCAGCTTGGCGCTCCACGACGAGCAGTACTTC	CASSLALHDEQYF
TRBV9	-	TRBJ1-1	-	TGTGCCAGCAGCGTAGATGGGGCGAACACTGAAGCTTTCTTT	CASSVDGANTEAFF
TRBV28	-	TRBJ1-1	many	TGTGCCAGCAGCCTGACAGCTTCGAACACTGAAGCTTTCTTT	CASSLTASNTEAFF
TRBV2	-	TRBJ1-6	many	TGTGCCAGCAGCGCCCGGGGGGGTAGGAATTCACCCCTCCACTTT	CASSARGGRNSPLHF
TRBV2	TRBD1	TRBJ2-5	few	TGTGCCAGCAGTGAAGTGGACAGGGCAGAGACCCAGTACTTC	CASSEVDRAETQYF
TRBV18	TRBD1	TRBJ2-2	many	TGCGCCAGCAGTCCAGGACAGGGGAACACCGGGGAGCTGTTTTTT	CASSPGQGNTGELFF
TRBV6-1	-	TRBJ2-5	-	TGTGCCAGCAGCAACCCCAGGTTGATAGCAGAGACCCAGTACTTC	CASSNPRLIAETQYF
TRBV7-2	-	TRBJ1-1	many	TGTGCCAGCAGCTTAACAGGAGCGTACACTGAAGCTTTCTTT	CASSLTGAYTEAFF
TRBV29-1	TRBD2	TRBJ2-1	-	TGCAGCGTTGTTGGGACTAGCGGGAATTACAATGAGCAGTTCTTC	CSVVGTSGNYNEQFF
TRBV30	-	TRBJ1-5	many	TGTGCCTGGAGTGTATTAGGGTCCGCTTGGGGAAGGAGCAATCAGCCCCAGCATTTT	CAWSVLGSAWGRSNQPQHF
TRBV20-1	-	TRBJ1-1	few	TGCAGTGCTAGGGCCCCCTCCCACAGGGACACTGAAGCTTTCTTT	CSARAPSHRDTEAFF
TRBV14	-	TRBJ2-7	few	TGTGCCAGCAGCCAGGATGCCCTCGGGAACGAGCAGTACTTC	CASSQDALGNEQYF
TRBV19	TRBD1	TRBJ1-1	few	TGTGCCAGTACCGAGACAGGGGGCACTGAAGCTTTCTTT	CASTETGGTEAFF
TRBV7-8	TRBD2	TRBJ2-5	many	TGTGCCAGCTACCGACTAGCGGGAGGCCGGGAGACCCAGTACTTC	CASYRLAGGRETQYF
TRBV5-1	-	TRBJ1-2	many	TGCGCCAGCAGCGCGCGAGACAGTGCTTCCTATGGCTACACCTTC	CASSARDSASYGYTF
TRBV10-2	-	TRBJ1-5	once	TGCGCCAGCAGTGAGCCGACTCAGCCCCAGCATTTT	CASSEPTQPQHF
TRBV2	-	TRBJ2-5	many	TGTGCCAGCAGTGAAGAAGGCCAGGGGAAGGAGACCCAGTACTTC	CASSEEGQGKETQYF
TRBV29-1	-	TRBJ1-1	many	TGCAGCGTAAGGATTCCGGGGCCCTTTGAAGCTTTCTTT	CSVRIPGPFEAFF
TRBV7-3	TRBD1	TRBJ2-5	few	TGTGCCAGCAGCTTAGTGACAGGGGGCTTCGAGACCCAGTACTTC	CASSLVTGGFETQYF
TRBV4-1	-	TRBJ2-1	-	TGCGCCAGCAGCCGGGACTTTTTAGCGGACCTATACAATGAGCAGTTCTTC	CASSRDFLADLYNEQFF
TRBV7-3	-	TRBJ2-2	few	TGTGCCAGCAGCTTCAGGCCAGTCATTGGTTTTGCCGGGGAGCTGTTTTTT	CASSFRPVIGFAGELFF